Presented here are 3 T cell receptor beta chains from one specimen sequenced in a study of brain T cells in children with intractable seizures (dated by TCRdb to about 2021). Libraries came from the immunoSEQ multiplex PCR assay. TCRdb stores this immuneACCESS table with in-frame sequences only. Part of the clones is absent; in the studies checked, under half of the shortfall reflects unresolved V genes, and no reason is known for the rest. The sample records about 120,000 clones, approximately 94% of which are singletons. In total, the top ten clones hold 3.8% of the sample. Read against the paper, the sample's time point label means: resected brain tissue, or blood drawn just prior to surgery. The sequenced sample was peripheral blood, obtained at surgery. The origin of the receptors is a boy less than two years old with hemimegalencephaly and intractable seizures.

This chain links TRBV5-4 with TRBJ1-2, with D unclear. Trimming took off 4 bases at V and 14 bases at J, with 15 bases between the two ends. The V gene's germline CDR1 is SGHNT and CDR2 YYREEE (reference sequence). The CDR3 is made up of 11 amino acids. CDR3 protein: CASSVSISQTF. In DNA form, the CDR3 reads TGTGCCAGCAGCGTGAGCATAAGCCAGACCTTC.

CDR3 region: CASSERGPYTDTQYF. The CDR3 DNA follows: TGTGCCAGCAGCGAGAGGGGGCCTTACACAGATACGCAGTATTTT. The J gene is TRBJ2-3, the V gene TRBV9; TRBD1 agrees at 7 bases. Germline CDR1 reads SGDLS; CDR2 reads YYNGEE. This CDR3 has 15 residues. Germline trimming cut 3 bases from V and 2 bases from J; bases unmatched to any gene: 6.

CDR3 coding DNA: TGTGCCAGTGGACCACAGGGGGTAGGCACTGAAGCTTTCTTT. Amino acids: CASGPQGVGTEAFF. V is TRBV2 and J is TRBJ1-1; 8 positions agree with TRBD1. Germline V lookup: CDR1 SNHLY, CDR2 FYNNEI. Trimming removed 9 bases from V and 4 bases from J; junction bases left unmatched: 10. This CDR3 contains 14 residues.